These 17 T cell receptor beta chains came from one sample sequenced in a study of CD8+ T cells in alopecia areata. Extracted from the samples, RNA was reverse transcribed into cDNA to serve as the sequencing template. Clones were sequenced by immunoSEQ multiplex PCR, and TCRdb holds only the in-frame ones, with some missing. The sample holds 200,000 to 250,000 clones, about 64% seen once. Treatment given: oral pan-JAK inhibitor, 5-10 mg twice daily. Sample: CD4+ T cells sorted from blood, taken at week 4, from a patient treated with tofacitinib. The origin of the receptors is a human donor with alopecia areata.

This chain connects TRBV4-1 to TRBJ2-7, with TRBD1 matching 8 bases. V was clipped by 1 base and J by 3 bases; unmatched bases: 5. Germline CDR1 MGHRA, CDR2 YSYEKL. The CDR3 extends over 15 amino acids. The CDR3 nucleotides are TGCGCCAGCAGCCAAGGCGCCACAGGGGGCTACGAGCAGTACTTC. This sequence encodes CASSQGATGGYEQYF.

The chain links TRBV10-3 to TRBJ1-4; D is perhaps TRBD1 (5 bases). This CDR3 is built from 14 residues. CDR1 is ENHRY and CDR2 is SYGVKD in the germline V gene. Trimming stripped 2 bases from V and 4 bases from J, with 8 bases between. The CDR3 reads CAISEDSVNEKLFF. The CDR3 nucleotides are TGTGCCATCAGTGAGGACAGCGTTAATGAAAAACTGTTTTTT.

The CDR3 region has the DNA TGTGCCAGTGCCCACGGTAAAAACATTCAGTACTTC. Its protein is CASAHGKNIQYF. This chain uses TRBV19 with TRBJ2-4; no clear D. This CDR3 is 12 amino acids long. The V gene's germline CDR1 is LNHDA and CDR2 SQIVND (reference sequence). Between the trimmed V and J ends, which lost 8 bases and 4 bases, there was a span of 9 bases.

This rearrangement joins TRBV6-5 to TRBJ2-7; D is unresolved. CDR3 length: 14 amino acids. Looked up from germline, CDR1 is MNHEY and CDR2 is SVGAGI. V was trimmed by 5 bases and J by 1 base, leaving 12 bases between them. The CDR3 region has the DNA TGTGCCAGCAGTCGGAGCCCTGCATCCTACGAGCAGTACTTC. It codes for CASSRSPASYEQYF.

Only one count was recorded for this clone. The sample has other DNA sequences that encode this CDR3 too. The chain has TRBV30 and TRBJ1-2; no firm D call. CDR1 is GTSNPN and CDR2 is SVGIG in the germline V gene (reference sequence). The V and J ends lost 4 bases and 7 bases respectively, with 16 bases between them. The CDR3 loop spans 13 amino acids. The CDR3 sequence is CAWTPGQVGGYTF. CDR3 DNA: TGTGCCTGGACCCCCGGGCAGGTCGGTGGCTACACCTTC. Filled out from reference TRBV30 and TRBJ1-2, the complete variable domain reads SQTIHQWPATLVQPVGSPLSLECTVEGTSNPNLYWYRQAAGRGLQLLFYSVGIGQISSEVPQNLSASRPQDRQFILSSKKLLLSDSGFYLCAWTPGQVGGYTFGSGTRLTVV.

This clone has only a few counts. V gene TRBV14 combines with J gene TRBJ2-5, with D hard to call. CDR3 length equals 13 residues. Germline V gives CDR1 SGHDN, CDR2 FVKESK. Deletions cut 4 bases from V and 4 bases from J, with 10 bases between. CDR3: CASSPRVRETQYF. The CDR3 DNA sequence: TGTGCCAGCAGCCCCCGGGTCCGAGAGACCCAGTACTTC.

The chain combines TRBV7-2 with TRBJ1-1; the match to TRBD1 covers 7 bases. The CDR3 has 14 residues. V shed 5 bases and J 4 bases; nucleotides not matched to a gene: 7. Germline V gene lookup returns CDR1 SGHTA and CDR2 FQGNSA. DNA of the CDR3: TGTGCCAGCAGCAGACAGGGAGGGAGCACTGAAGCTTTCTTT. It translates to CASSRQGGSTEAFF. The entire variable domain, with the rest obtained from reference TRBV7-2 and TRBJ1-1, is as follows: GAGVSQSPSNKVTEKGKDVELRCDPISGHTALYWYRQSLGQGLEFLIYFQGNSAPDKSGLPSDRFSAERTGGSVSTLTIQRTQQEDSAVYLCASSRQGGSTEAFFGQGTRLTVV.

J is TRBJ2-7 and V is TRBV18, with 10 bases lining up with TRBD1. Germline V gives CDR1 KGHSH, CDR2 LQKENI. This CDR3 is built from 14 residues. Losses at the gene ends were 5 bases for V and 6 bases for J; bases not matched to a gene: 7. The CDR3 spells CASSAGTGEFEQYF. In DNA, the CDR3 is TGTGCCAGCTCAGCCGGGACAGGGGAATTCGAGCAGTACTTC.

This clone showed up just a few times. The gene calls are TRBV9 and TRBJ2-1; 10 bases agree with TRBD2. The J segment lost 6 bases and the V segment lost 0 bases, leaving 6 bases of the junction unmatched. The CDR3 is 16 residues long. Germline V lookup: CDR1 SGDLS, CDR2 YYNGEE. The CDR3 DNA is TGTGCCAGCAGCGTAGAGGGGACTAGCGTGGGCAATGAGCAGTTCTTC. Its protein is CASSVEGTSVGNEQFF.

This CDR3 is CAWRTSGEAGELFF. The CDR3 nucleotides read TGTGCCTGGAGGACTAGCGGGGAGGCCGGGGAGCTGTTTTTT. The chain joins TRBV30 to TRBJ2-2; the match to TRBD2 covers 11 bases. Germline V CDR1 and CDR2: GTSNPN, SVGIG (reference sequence). V was pared by 3 bases and J by 6 bases, with 3 bases of the junction left unmatched. The CDR3 is made up of 14 amino acids.

This clone was seen a handful of times. The V and J genes are TRBV29-1 and TRBJ2-7; a weak D match, TRBD2 (5 bases). Deletions cut 7 bases from V and 4 bases from J, with 17 bases between. The CDR3 extends over 13 amino acids. The V gene's germline CDR1 is SQVTM and CDR2 ANQGSEA. Here the CDR3 reads CSALHTGLYEQYF. DNA for the CDR3: TGCAGCGCCCTTCATACCGGACTGTACGAGCAGTACTTC.

This clone was observed once. The V call is TRBV7-2, the J call TRBJ2-3, with 12 bases matching TRBD2. Germline-derived CDR1 and CDR2 are SGHTA and FQGNSA. V shed 5 bases and J 1 base; nucleotides not matched to a gene: 4. The CDR3 runs to 16 residues. The CDR3 here is CASSPRLAGGTDTQYF. CDR3 in DNA: TGTGCCAGCAGCCCCCGACTAGCGGGGGGCACAGATACGCAGTATTTT.

This clone was seen a few times. The V gene is TRBV27, the J gene TRBJ1-3; D is uncertain. Germline V lookup: CDR1 MNHEY, CDR2 SMNVEV (reference sequence). Trimming took 2 bases from V and 4 from J, leaving 6 bases between them. The CDR3 is made up of 13 amino acids. For the CDR3, the DNA is TGTGCCAGCAGTTTAACAGTCGGAAACACCATATATTTT. Its protein product is CASSLTVGNTIYF.

The V and J genes are TRBV7-2 and TRBJ2-1; 7 nucleotides line up with TRBD2. Germline CDR1 and CDR2: SGHTA and FQGNSA. V shed 1 base, J shed 3 bases, and the junction held 3 bases outside the gene matches. The CDR3 covers 15 residues. The CDR3 protein is CASSLEWGGYNEQFF. The CDR3 DNA reads TGTGCCAGCAGCTTAGAGTGGGGGGGCTACAATGAGCAGTTCTTC.

As for this clone: Other DNA sequences of this sample code for an identical CDR3. V gene TRBV6-6 combines with J gene TRBJ2-3; 8 nucleotides agree with TRBD2. CDR1 is MNHNY and CDR2 is SVGAGI in the germline V gene (reference sequence). CDR3 length: 12 residues. Trimming took 4 bases from V and 6 from J; bases not matched to a gene: 0. The CDR3: CASSSSGDTQYF. CDR3 bases: TGTGCCAGCAGTTCTAGCGGGGATACGCAGTATTTT.

This clone was counted between two and nine times. The rearrangement links TRBV5-5 to TRBJ2-2; perhaps D is TRBD1 or TRBD2 (6 bases each). The germline V and J ends were trimmed by 1 base and 5 bases, with 15 bases remaining between them. Per the germline V gene, CDR1 is SGHKS and CDR2 is YYEKEE (reference sequence). The CDR3 spans 16 residues. CDR3: CASSLLGGRQTGELFF. The CDR3 DNA reads TGTGCCAGCAGCTTGCTTGGGGGGCGGCAAACCGGGGAGCTGTTTTTT. Based on the CDR3 plus reference TRBV5-5 and TRBJ2-2, the full variable domain is DAGVTQSPTHLIKTRGQQVTLRCSPISGHKSVSWYQQVLGQGPQFIFQYYEKEERGRGNFPDRFSARQFPNYSSELNVNALLLGDSALYLCASSLLGGRQTGELFFGEGSRLTVL.

V usage is TRBV29-1 and J usage is TRBJ2-2; 7 nucleotides agree with TRBD1. V dropped 5 bases and J dropped 0; count of bases not matched to a gene: 3. This CDR3 has 14 residues. Germline CDR1 SQVTM, CDR2 ANQGSEA. The DNA for the CDR3 is TGCAGCGTTTCCAGGGGGTCGAACACCGGGGAGCTGTTTTTT. Amino acid sequence: CSVSRGSNTGELFF.